What follows are 16 T cell receptor beta chains derived from one specimen sequenced in a study of T cells expressing NK-cell markers. TCRdb re-called the 5' RACE reads; every CDR3 protein appears as one record, without DNA. The listing records roughly 450,000 distinct CDR3 sequences. Material for sequencing was blood T cells: a sorted CD56 or NKG2C T cell subset, CD4+ or CD8+ T cells, or bulk PBMC T cells (not recorded which). These receptors were collected from a woman between 45 and 65 years old in good health.

J is TRBJ2-6 and V is TRBV6-6. CDR1 and CDR2 from the germline V gene are MNHNY and SVGAGI (reference sequence). CDR3 length: 18 residues. CDR3 protein: CASSQTPDVSSGANVLTF.

The J gene is TRBJ1-1, the V gene TRBV24-1; TCRdb returns TRBD1, unconfirmable since there is no DNA. This CDR3 is 13 amino acids long. Germline CDR1 and CDR2: KGHDR and SFDVKD. The CDR3: CSTSDWKGGRAFF.

This chain uses TRBV5-5 with TRBJ1-2; TCRdb gives TRBD1 as the D gene, but with no DNA this cannot be confirmed. In germline, CDR1 is SGHKS, CDR2 YYEKEE (reference sequence). This CDR3 contains 13 residues. Here the CDR3 reads CASSWPGGNGYTF.

The chain has TRBV20-1 and TRBJ2-7. CDR1 and CDR2 (germline): DFQATT, SNEGSKA (reference sequence). The CDR3 length is 13 residues. The CDR3 sequence: CSARPTSSFEQYF.

The V and J genes are TRBV28 and TRBJ2-5; TCRdb names TRBD1, which stays unverified in the absence of DNA. This CDR3 has 13 amino acids. The germline gives CDR1 MDHEN, CDR2 SYDVKM. This chain's CDR3 is CASSQAREETQYF.

The CDR3 spells CSARERFGNEQFF. The rearrangement uses TRBV20-1 and TRBJ2-1. The CDR3 length is 13 residues. The germline CDR1 and CDR2 sequences are DFQATT and SNEGSKA (reference sequence).

The chain couples TRBV2 to TRBJ1-1. The germline CDR1 and CDR2 sequences are SNHLY and FYNNEI. CDR3 length: 12 amino acids. CDR3 sequence: CASSEGPGKSFF. The whole variable domain, remainder taken from reference TRBV2 and TRBJ1-1, is EPEVTQTPSHQVTQMGQEVILRCVPISNHLYFYWYRQILGQKVEFLVSFYNNEISEKSEIFDDQFSVERPDGSNFTLKIRSTKLEDSAMYFCASSEGPGKSFFGQGTRLTVV.

V usage is TRBV6-2 or TRBV6-3 and J usage is TRBJ2-7. The CDR3 loop spans 15 amino acids. The germline V gene encodes CDR1 MNHEY and CDR2 SVGEGT. Here the CDR3 reads CASSYGSVIPTGQYF.

The rearrangement uses TRBV3-1 and TRBJ2-1; the TCRdb call, TRBD2, lacks DNA for checking. CDR3 size: 13 residues. CDR1 LGHDT and CDR2 YNNKEL come from the germline V gene (reference sequence). The CDR3: CASSSSGSSEQFF.

V usage is TRBV12-3 or TRBV12-4 and J usage is TRBJ2-7; TCRdb's D call of TRBD2 is untestable without DNA. This CDR3 region has 20 residues. CDR3: CASSITPSFSQREGSYEQYF.

J is TRBJ1-5 and V is TRBV29-1. This CDR3 spans 13 amino acids. Germline V gene sequence: CDR1 SQVTM, CDR2 ANQGSEA. The CDR3 is CSVAGDWWEPQHF.

The chain carries TRBV11-2 and TRBJ2-7; TCRdb outputs TRBD1, but without DNA this stays unchecked. This CDR3 contains 14 residues. From germline, CDR1 is SGHAT and CDR2 FQNNGV. The CDR3: CASREAGGSYEQYF.

This chain connects TRBV7-9 to TRBJ1-2; TCRdb's D call of TRBD1 is untestable without DNA. Germline assignment: CDR1 SEHNR and CDR2 FQNEAQ (reference sequence). The CDR3 loop spans 14 amino acids. The CDR3 sequence: CASSPPGWGYGYTF.

This chain connects TRBV3-1 to TRBJ2-5; TCRdb's assignment of TRBD2 cannot be checked, as there is no DNA. Per the germline V gene, CDR1 is LGHDT and CDR2 is YNNKEL (reference sequence). There are 14 residues in the CDR3. The CDR3 loop is CAARQAGGQETQYF.

This rearrangement joins TRBV28 to TRBJ2-6. This CDR3 contains 14 residues. Per germline, CDR1 MDHEN and CDR2 SYDVKM. CDR3 sequence reads: CASSQLSGANVLTF.

The CDR3 sequence: CASSPRQGNAKNIQYF. This chain uses TRBV9 with TRBJ2-4; TCRdb lists TRBD1, though no DNA is available to test this call. This CDR3 has 16 residues. CDR1 SGDLS and CDR2 YYNGEE come from the germline V gene.